Listed below are T cell receptor beta chains from one sample, sequenced in a study of blood T cell repertoires in COVID-19. Clones were sequenced by immunoSEQ multiplex PCR, and TCRdb holds only the in-frame ones, with some missing. The table records about 500,000 clones, roughly 89% of them present only once. The material sequenced was peripheral blood. The receptors stem from a woman between 50 and 59 years old with COVID-19, enrolled during active disease. CDR3s include the opening cysteine and the closing phenylalanine or tryptophan.

v_call | cdr3_aa
TRBV9 | CASSAGGGTEAFF
TRBV30 | CAWTERGGQYNEQFF
TRBV7-2 | CASRASGGDGDTQYF
TRBV12-3/TRBV12-4 | CASSLDTFGGYTF
TRBV27 | CASSSPTGRTSGAFF
TRBV28 | CASITGNQPQHF
TRBV10-3 | CAISLQSGGIPYEQYF
TRBV5-1 | CASSLVGSSYEQYF
TRBV15 | CATSRDYRVDNTEAFF
TRBV2 | CASSRQAGGPSGELFF
TRBV4-1 | CASSPVRDNTEAFF
TRBV2 | CASGPARGYGYTF
TRBV5-1 | CASSLGGETEAFF
TRBV5-1 | CASSLAPTGQETQYF
TRBV19 | CASSQDRATEAFF
TRBV5-1 | CASSLEARGGVDTQYF
TRBV7-3 | CASSLIAGGYNEQFF
TRBV19 | CASSIQGTSSGANVLTF
TRBV20-1 | CSAPGGVTQYF
TRBV9 | CASSPDRAGNTIYF
TRBV6-5 | CASKGGATDTQYF
TRBV27 | CASSLSPGLSGNTIYF
TRBV7-8 | CASSQKGRTSGGPYNEQFF
TRBV12-3/TRBV12-4 | CASSLRSANGYTF
TRBV11-2 | CASRLGLGAEAFF
TRBV6-1 | CASSEGDRGEKLFF
TRBV29-1 | CSVSAAGLWGYTF
TRBV5-1 | CASSPEGTGINNEQFF
TRBV5-1 | CASSASGVDTQYF
TRBV24-1 | CATSDLALAGDTQYF
TRBV18 | CASSANKNTEAFF
TRBV3-1/TRBV3-2 | CASSRTGGARADTQYF
TRBV5-6 | CASSLAGGAGYTF
TRBV11-2 | CASSLSPSGDGYTF
TRBV5-8 | CASNAQPQHF
TRBV24-1 | CATSDWVDRTDQPQHF
TRBV2 | CASGNNEQFF
TRBV18 | CASSPGTGTTDTQYF
TRBV6-1 | CASSEVGGGWVTQYF
TRBV20-1 | CSARGQTEAFF
TRBV10-2 | CASSVPGRSEQYF
TRBV15 | CATSGDRGNTEAFF
TRBV21-1 | CASSNRRARPGLAGFTYEQYF
TRBV5-1 | CASSATGANYGYTF
TRBV15 | CATSASGPSGGLPGELFF
TRBV12-5 | CASGLNRDYGYTF
TRBV6-5 | CASSLRLDRVGGYTF
TRBV6-5 | CASWTSGDEQYF
TRBV4-1 | CASSQVLVTGGNTIYF
TRBV27 | CASSPQSSDTQYF
TRBV6-5 | CASSLFLENIQYF
TRBV11-3 | CASRTTVWGDF
TRBV7-2 | CASSRTGGMYEQYF
TRBV6-6 | CASSRPGASGNSYEQYF
TRBV2 | CASSMGTGEHGYTF
TRBV19 | CASSIPTQPQHF
TRBV7-9 | CASSLGQLNYGYTF